Shown below are 24 T cell receptor beta chains from a single sample sequenced in a study of T cell clusters in autoimmune cytopenias. TRB was amplified by touch-down multiplex PCR, primer pools A and B combined. After re-calling the multiplex PCR reads, TCRdb lists one entry per CDR3 protein, DNA absent. The sample's table shows fewer than 3,500 distinct CDR3 sequences. About 37,500 genome equivalents of blood DNA were amplified for TRB. These same records also appear under a second study, on T cell repertoires in aging, cancer and after chemotherapy.

The sample was peripheral blood. The receptors originated from a human donor with an autoimmune cytopenia or autoimmune hepatitis (not recorded which).

The chain joins TRBV5-1 to TRBJ2-1. The germline gives CDR1 SGHRS, CDR2 YFSETQ. The CDR3 has 15 residues. The CDR3 reads CASSSGPSSYNEQFF.

This clonotype registers medium-sized by frequency. The chain uses TRBV29-1 and TRBJ2-1. Germline lookup yields CDR1 SQVTM and CDR2 ANQGSEA. This CDR3 is 16 amino acids long. This chain's CDR3 is CSVTADPWRIYNEQFF.

This clonotype registers medium-sized by frequency. This rearrangement joins TRBV11-3 to TRBJ1-2; checking the TCRdb D call of TRBD1 is not possible without DNA. Germline CDR1 and CDR2: SGHNT and YENEEA. This CDR3 has 14 residues. The CDR3 loop reads CASSLGGTQGGYTF. Together with reference TRBV11-3 and TRBJ1-2, the CDR3 gives the full variable domain: EAGVVQSPRYKIIEKKQPVAFWCNPISGHNTLYWYLQNLGQGPELLIRYENEEAVDDSQLPKDRFSAERLKGVDSTLKIQPAELGDSAVYLCASSLGGTQGGYTFGSGTRLTVV.

The chain has TRBV29-1 and TRBJ1-1; lacking DNA, the TRBD1 call made by TCRdb goes unchecked. From germline, CDR1 is SQVTM and CDR2 ANQGSEA. This CDR3 is 13 amino acids long. The CDR3 spells CSADKGMNTEAFF.

This clonotype counts as medium-sized by frequency. The chain combines TRBV19 with TRBJ2-3; with no DNA, the TCRdb D assignment of TRBD2 cannot be verified. This CDR3 contains 13 residues. The V gene's germline CDR1 is LNHDA and CDR2 SQIVND (reference sequence). The CDR3 loop is CASLGLGTDTQYF.

By frequency, this clonotype is medium-sized. The V gene is TRBV5-4, the J gene TRBJ2-1; TCRdb's assignment of TRBD2 cannot be checked, as there is no DNA. CDR3 size: 18 residues. CDR1 is SGHNT, CDR2 YYREEE, per germline (reference sequence). This CDR3 is CASSPPGLAGGKNNEQFF.

This rearrangement joins TRBV6-1 to TRBJ1-5. The CDR3 is made up of 15 amino acids. The V gene's germline CDR1 is MNHNS and CDR2 SASEGT. The CDR3 reads CASSASLDSNQPQHF.

This clonotype is called medium-sized based on its frequency. J is TRBJ2-7 and V is TRBV6-5; TCRdb proposes TRBD1, but this gene call is untestable without DNA. This CDR3 contains 14 residues. Per germline, CDR1 MNHEY and CDR2 SVGAGI. The CDR3 protein is CASSPGQGAYEQYF.

By frequency, this clonotype registers medium-sized (0.01 to 0.1%). The chain recombines TRBV19 with TRBJ1-6. The CDR3 covers 13 residues. CDR1 is LNHDA and CDR2 is SQIVND in the germline V gene (reference sequence). The CDR3 is CASSTEDYSPLHF.

This chain uses TRBV7-2 with TRBJ1-2; lacking DNA, the TRBD1 call made by TCRdb goes unchecked. This CDR3 comprises 13 residues. Per the germline V gene, CDR1 is SGHTA and CDR2 is FQGNSA. CDR3 residues: CASSLGQGFGYTF.

This clonotype is deemed medium-sized by its frequency. This rearrangement joins TRBV19 to TRBJ2-1; without DNA, the TCRdb call of TRBD2 cannot be checked. The CDR3 is made up of 17 amino acids. Germline CDR1 is LNHDA and CDR2 is SQIVND (reference sequence). Here the CDR3 reads CASSQVTGLAGTHEQFF.

The rearrangement uses TRBV27 and TRBJ1-1. The CDR3 is 14 residues long. Germline values: CDR1 MNHEY, CDR2 SMNVEV (reference sequence). CDR3 protein: CASSPLRRSTEAFF.

This clonotype ranks as medium-sized in terms of frequency. V usage is TRBV6-6 and J usage is TRBJ2-7; the TRBD2 assignment by TCRdb is unverifiable without DNA. This CDR3 comprises 15 residues. CDR1 MNHNY and CDR2 SVGAGI come from the germline V gene (reference sequence). The CDR3 here is CASSTTAGGNYEQYF.

The rearrangement joins TRBV19 to TRBJ1-2. Germline CDR1 and CDR2: LNHDA and SQIVND (reference sequence). CDR3 length: 12 amino acids. The CDR3: CASRTPNYGYTF.

The chain has TRBV19 and TRBJ1-5. Germline V gives CDR1 LNHDA, CDR2 SQIVND (reference sequence). This CDR3 region has 14 residues. The CDR3 loop reads CASSPPPYNQPQHF.

This chain links TRBV7-6 with TRBJ1-5; the D gene TCRdb calls, TRBD1, cannot be checked with no DNA. Germline V gene lookup returns CDR1 SGHVS and CDR2 FNYEAQ. This CDR3 comprises 15 residues. The CDR3: CASSPRSGSNQPQHF.

This chain uses TRBV7-6 with TRBJ1-2; without DNA, the TCRdb call of TRBD1 cannot be checked. The CDR3 runs to 18 residues. CDR1 SGHVS and CDR2 FNYEAQ come from the germline V gene. The CDR3 protein is CASSSGPGQGTKVGGYTF.

This sequence joins TRBV18 and TRBJ1-4; TCRdb gives TRBD1 as the D gene, but with no DNA this cannot be confirmed. The CDR3 consists of 17 residues. Germline assignment: CDR1 KGHSH and CDR2 LQKENI. CDR3 protein: CASSPTGVGLRREKLFF.

Its frequency marks this clonotype as medium-sized. The chain joins TRBV30 to TRBJ2-1; the D call of TRBD2 rests on TCRdb alone, since no DNA is present to check it. Germline V CDR1 and CDR2: GTSNPN, SVGIG (reference sequence). The CDR3 runs 14 residues. The CDR3 reads CAWSLAGPYNEQFF.

This clonotype shows up as medium-sized by frequency. The chain joins TRBV19 to TRBJ1-1; checking the TCRdb D call of TRBD1 is not possible without DNA. The CDR3 length is 16 residues. Germline CDR1 LNHDA, CDR2 SQIVND (reference sequence). CDR3 residues: CASSWDRGKGNTEAFF.

This clonotype is classed as medium-sized by frequency. The chain combines TRBV12-3 or TRBV12-4 with TRBJ2-5; TCRdb calls TRBD2, which cannot be checked without DNA. CDR3 size: 15 residues. The CDR3: CASTGGVSIGETQYF.

This clonotype counts as medium-sized by frequency. V usage is TRBV6-5 and J usage is TRBJ2-1; TCRdb picks TRBD2, but there is no DNA to check that call. This CDR3 has 13 residues. Germline lookup yields CDR1 MNHEY and CDR2 SVGAGI. Here the CDR3 reads CASSSGGGNEQFF.

This clonotype is identified as medium-sized (0.01 to 0.1%) from frequency. The rearrangement uses TRBV6-1 and TRBJ1-6; TCRdb returns TRBD1, unconfirmable since there is no DNA. There are 12 residues in the CDR3. Germline V CDR1 and CDR2: MNHNS, SASEGT. The CDR3 region is CASTEGNSPLHF.

This clonotype registers medium-sized (0.01 to 0.1%) by frequency. The chain joins TRBV19 to TRBJ1-6. There are 15 residues in the CDR3. CDR1 and CDR2 (germline): LNHDA, SQIVND (reference sequence). The CDR3: CASSMSGLNNSPLHF.